The 15 T cell receptor beta chains below come from one sample, sequenced in a study of blood T cell repertoires in COVID-19. Repertoires were generated with immunoSEQ multiplex PCR, while TCRdb's copy carries only in-frame clones and drops some. Among about 120,000 clones listed, 81% were seen once. Sequenced input: peripheral blood. The source of these receptors is a human donor in a cohort sampled during active COVID-19.

The rearrangement links TRBV7-9 to TRBJ1-1; D might be TRBD1 (6 bases). CDR1 and CDR2 from the germline V gene are SEHNR and FQNEAQ (reference sequence). V was trimmed by 5 bases and J by 3 bases, leaving 22 bases between them. The CDR3 spans 17 residues. The CDR3 bases are TGTGCCAGCAGCCTTTCGGCATTCGGGGGGCCGTACACTGAAGCTTTCTTT. Translation: CASSLSAFGGPYTEAFF.

The chain combines TRBV7-9 with TRBJ2-1; D gene uncertain. The CDR3 loop spans 15 amino acids. Per the germline V gene, CDR1 is SEHNR and CDR2 is FQNEAQ (reference sequence). The V and J ends lost 2 bases and 4 bases respectively, with 12 bases between them. The CDR3 coding sequence is TGTGCCAGCAGCTTATCGCCGCTAAAATACAATGAGCAGTTCTTC. Translation: CASSLSPLKYNEQFF.

This chain uses TRBV19 with TRBJ1-5; 11 bases fit TRBD1. In germline, CDR1 is LNHDA, CDR2 SQIVND (reference sequence). CDR3 size: 14 residues. The V and J ends lost 6 bases and 3 bases, in that order; junction bases with no gene match: 1. For the CDR3, the DNA is TGTGCCAGTAGGGACAGGGGGCTCAATCAGCCCCAGCATTTT. Translated: CASRDRGLNQPQHF.

This clone was observed once. Written as DNA, the CDR3 is TGTGCCAGTAGTATCCAATCTCTTGACAGGGATGGTGTTGAGCAGTTCTTC. Translation: CASSIQSLDRDGVEQFF. This rearrangement joins TRBV19 to TRBJ2-1; 7 bases fit TRBD1. This CDR3 has 17 amino acids. Germline CDR1 and CDR2: LNHDA and SQIVND (reference sequence). The trim removed 3 bases at V and 9 bases at J, leaving 17 bases unmatched.

In this sample, this clone turned up once. The chain joins TRBV19 to TRBJ1-1, with D tentatively TRBD1 (5 bases). Germline lookup yields CDR1 LNHDA and CDR2 SQIVND (reference sequence). The V and J ends lost 7 bases and 1 base respectively, with 13 bases between them. This CDR3 spans 14 amino acids. The DNA for the CDR3 is TGTGCCAGTATTTCAGGGCAGGGGAACACTGAAGCTTTCTTT. It is translated as CASISGQGNTEAFF.

The chain couples TRBV9 to TRBJ1-1; D might be TRBD1 (6 bases). CDR1 is SGDLS and CDR2 is YYNGEE in the germline V gene. The CDR3 has 15 amino acids. V dropped 2 bases and J dropped 2 bases, with 13 bases sitting between them. The CDR3 DNA follows: TGTGCCAGCAGCGTCGTCGGACAGACCAACACTGAAGCTTTCTTT. Amino acid sequence: CASSVVGQTNTEAFF.

The V call is TRBV6-5, the J call TRBJ2-3; TRBD2 aligns across 9 bases. Germline loops: CDR1 MNHEY, CDR2 SVGAGI. V lost 6 bases and J lost 3; bases outside the gene matches: 7. The CDR3 extends over 15 amino acids. The CDR3 reads CASRISGSRTDTQYF. The CDR3 nucleotides are TGTGCCAGCAGGATTAGCGGGAGCAGAACAGATACGCAGTATTTT.

The V gene is TRBV7-2, the J gene TRBJ1-1, with a possible D match to TRBD1 (5 bases). This CDR3 is built from 13 residues. Germline CDR1 SGHTA, CDR2 FQGNSA. V shed 2 bases and J shed 4 bases, with 8 bases lying between them. As DNA, the CDR3 is TGTGCCAGCAGCTTAAGCAGGGCCACTGAAGCTTTCTTT. Protein sequence: CASSLSRATEAFF.

This clone showed up just once. The CDR3: CASSLGTPGDEQFF. DNA for the CDR3: TGTGCCAGCAGCTTAGGGACACCAGGCGATGAGCAGTTCTTC. The chain combines TRBV7-3 with TRBJ2-1; D is possibly TRBD1 (6 bases). This CDR3 comprises 14 residues. CDR1 SGHTA and CDR2 FQGTGA come from the germline V gene. Trimming took 2 bases from V and 8 from J, leaving 13 bases between them.

The chain uses TRBV28 and TRBJ1-5, with TRBD1 identical over 7 bases. J was trimmed by 6 bases and V by 6 bases; bases with no gene match: 11. CDR1 is MDHEN, CDR2 SYDVKM, per germline. The CDR3 sequence is 15 residues long. The CDR3 reads CASRTGVAALQPQHF. CDR3 DNA: TGTGCCAGCAGAACAGGGGTCGCGGCCCTTCAGCCCCAGCATTTT.

The chain is built from TRBV5-6 and TRBJ1-6; 11 bases are a match to TRBD1. This CDR3 has 15 residues. Trimming removed 6 bases from V and 10 bases from J; junction bases left unmatched: 9. Germline values: CDR1 SGHDT, CDR2 YYEEEE. The CDR3 is CASTVGQGVISPLHF. The CDR3 nucleotides read TGTGCCAGCACTGTGGGACAGGGGGTAATCTCACCCCTCCACTTT.

This chain connects TRBV5-1 to TRBJ1-2, with D possibly TRBD1 on 5 matching bases. Looked up from germline, CDR1 is SGHRS and CDR2 is YFSETQ. V lost 0 bases to trimming and J lost 5 bases, with 17 bases between them. The CDR3 has 16 residues. CDR3: CASSLADSSTRYGYTF. CDR3 DNA: TGCGCCAGCAGCTTGGCCGACAGCTCAACCAGATATGGCTACACCTTC.

This clone appeared a single time. CDR3 sequence reads: CASSVDLATTSYNEQFF. The CDR3 nucleotides read TGTGCCAGCAGCGTAGACCTAGCGACTACCTCCTACAATGAGCAGTTCTTC. The V gene is TRBV9, the J gene TRBJ2-1; TRBD2 might be the D (6 bases). Germline assignment: CDR1 SGDLS and CDR2 YYNGEE. The CDR3 consists of 17 residues. V dropped 0 bases and J dropped 0 bases, with 13 bases sitting between them.

This chain uses TRBV28 with TRBJ2-6; 10 bases fit TRBD1. CDR3 length equals 18 residues. Germline V CDR1 and CDR2: MDHEN, SYDVKM. The ends lost 5 bases at V and 0 bases at J; junction bases unmatched: 7. DNA for the CDR3: TGTGCCAGCAGTCGATCCGGGACAGGGGACTCTGGGGCCAACGTCCTGACTTTC. It is translated as CASSRSGTGDSGANVLTF.

The V and J genes are TRBV5-4 and TRBJ1-3, with a possible D match to TRBD1 (6 bases). In germline, CDR1 is SGHNT, CDR2 YYREEE (reference sequence). The CDR3 runs 14 residues. V dropped 2 bases and J dropped 8 bases, with 14 bases sitting between them. The CDR3 spells CASSFSLGADTIYF. The DNA of the CDR3 is TGTGCCAGCAGCTTCAGTTTGGGGGCGGACACCATATATTTT.